This TCR beta chain is drawn from a study of T cell responses to AZD1222 COVID-19 vaccine. Across the study: Second-dose schedules of about 4 or about 12 weeks were combined.

The V gene end was trimmed by 5 bases and the J gene end by 3 bases; junction bases not matched to a gene: 6. This CDR3 region has 15 residues. Germline V lookup: CDR1 LNHDA, CDR2 SQIVND (reference sequence). Sequenced by immunoSEQ multiplex PCR; TCRdb stores in-frame clones only, minus some. The sample records some 140,000 clones, under 95% being singletons. This chain uses TRBV19 with TRBJ2-1, with 8 positions matching TRBD1. This TCR came from an adult in good health. Sample: peripheral blood, taken on day 0 of AZD1222 vaccination. Written as DNA, the CDR3 is TGTGCCAGTAGTCGTCTGACAGGGGTCTACAATGAGCAGTTCTTC. Translating it yields CASSRLTGVYNEQFF.